This passage covers 32 T cell receptor beta chains from one sample sequenced in a study of shared clonotypes between healthy human individuals. Some clones are missing from TCRdb's copy, which holds only in-frame ones; the method was immunoSEQ multiplex PCR. This sample has 300,000 or so clones, with roughly 70% found just once. Material for sequencing was memory CD4+ T cells sorted from blood. Subset specified: CD45RA-negative fraction. These receptors all stem from a man under 40 in good health.

This clone has just a few counts. The chain joins TRBV4-3 to TRBJ2-3, with D maybe TRBD1 (6 bases). This CDR3 spans 15 amino acids. The V end was cut by 2 bases, the J end by 3 bases, with 12 bases between. From germline, CDR1 is LGHNA and CDR2 YSLEER. The CDR3 DNA reads as TGCGCCAGCAGCCAACAGGGGTTGATTACAGATACGCAGTATTTT. This sequence encodes CASSQQGLITDTQYF.

This clone was counted between two and nine times. This chain joins TRBV7-8 and TRBJ2-7, with 12 bases aligning to TRBD2. V lost 5 bases and J lost 3; bases outside the gene matches: 20. Germline lookup yields CDR1 SGHVS and CDR2 FQNEAQ. The CDR3 sequence is 20 residues long. In DNA form, the CDR3 reads TGTGCCAGCAGCGAACCAGGGGAACTTAGACTAGCGGGAGACTACTACGAGCAGTACTTC. This codes for CASSEPGELRLAGDYYEQYF.

This clone showed up just a few times. The chain links TRBV6-1 to TRBJ1-1, with D possibly being TRBD1 (6 bases). Trimming removed 6 bases at V and 1 base at J, with 9 bases between. CDR3 length: 13 amino acids. Per germline, CDR1 MNHNS and CDR2 SASEGT. DNA of the CDR3: TGTGCCAGCAGAGTACAGGGGAACACTGAAGCTTTCTTT. Amino acid sequence: CASRVQGNTEAFF.

The chain links TRBV25-1 to TRBJ1-4; no firm D call. The CDR3 runs 14 residues. Germline V gene sequence: CDR1 MGHDK, CDR2 SYGVNS. V lost 5 bases and J 4 bases, leaving 11 bases between the germline ends. The CDR3 bases are TGTGCCAGCAGTTGGGGTGGAATTAATGAAAAACTGTTTTTT. The encoded protein is CASSWGGINEKLFF.

The chain has TRBV27 and TRBJ1-5; no definite D call. The CDR3 extends over 14 amino acids. The germline V and J ends were trimmed by 0 bases and 7 bases, with 10 bases remaining between them. Germline V gene lookup returns CDR1 MNHEY and CDR2 SMNVEV (reference sequence). The DNA of the CDR3 is TGTGCCAGCAGTTTATCTCCCCTGGCCCAGCCCCAGCATTTT. It codes for CASSLSPLAQPQHF.

This rearrangement joins TRBV11-2 to TRBJ2-1; D remains unclear. Looked up from germline, CDR1 is SGHAT and CDR2 is FQNNGV. CDR3 length: 13 residues. Deletions cut 4 bases from V and 4 bases from J, with 8 bases between. The CDR3 bases are TGTGCCAGCAGCTGGCAAGCTTACAATGAGCAGTTCTTC. Translating gives CASSWQAYNEQFF.

The chain is built from TRBV6-1 and TRBJ2-5, with TRBD1 identical over 7 bases. After removal of 2 bases from V and 4 bases from J, the junction contained 4 bases not matched to a gene. Germline V gene data show CDR1 as MNHNS and CDR2 as SASEGT. The CDR3 runs 14 residues. In DNA form, the CDR3 reads TGTGCCAGCAGTGAACGACAGGGATTAGAGACCCAGTACTTC. Its translation: CASSERQGLETQYF.

V usage is TRBV7-2 and J usage is TRBJ2-7; 8 nucleotides align to TRBD2. This CDR3 comprises 14 residues. CDR1 is SGHTA, CDR2 FQGNSA, per germline. V dropped 2 bases and J dropped 4; count of bases not matched to a gene: 4. The DNA of the CDR3 is TGTGCCAGCAGCTTAAGCGGGAGTACGTACGAGCAGTACTTC. This translates into CASSLSGSTYEQYF.

The chain's CDR3 is CASSPNAGTFSSYEQYF. The CDR3 DNA reads TGTGCCAGCTCACCAAACGCCGGTACATTCAGCTCCTACGAGCAGTACTTC. The chain is built from TRBV18 and TRBJ2-7, with no clear D. The CDR3 has 17 residues. Germline assignment: CDR1 KGHSH and CDR2 LQKENI. V lost 2 bases and J 0 bases, leaving 17 bases between the germline ends.

The V call is TRBV5-1, the J call TRBJ2-5; 8 bases map to TRBD1. J was trimmed by 4 bases and V by 0 bases; bases with no gene match: 5. CDR1 is SGHRS, CDR2 YFSETQ, per germline. The CDR3 extends over 15 amino acids. CDR3 sequence: CASSLADRDRETQYF. The CDR3 DNA is TGCGCCAGCAGCTTGGCGGACAGGGATCGAGAGACCCAGTACTTC.

The gene calls are TRBV7-6 and TRBJ2-3, with D perhaps matching TRBD2 (5 bases). The CDR3 is made up of 15 amino acids. V lost 4 bases and J lost 6, with 17 bases in between. Looked up from germline, CDR1 is SGHVS and CDR2 is FNYEAQ. DNA for the CDR3: TGTGCCAGCAGCTCCCGACCGGCTAGCTTTGATACGCAGTATTTT. Protein product: CASSSRPASFDTQYF.

V and J are TRBV18 and TRBJ2-1, with TRBD2 as a possible D gene (6 bases). The CDR3 length is 15 residues. The V end lost 3 bases, the J end lost 5 bases, and 14 bases lay between the germline ends. CDR1 KGHSH and CDR2 LQKENI come from the germline V gene. The CDR3 region has the DNA TGTGCCAGCTCACCTAAAGCGGGCCTGAACAATGAGCAGTTCTTC. It translates to CASSPKAGLNNEQFF.

The V and J genes are TRBV5-4 and TRBJ1-4; TRBD1 agrees at 7 bases. V trimming: 4 bases; J trimming: 4 bases; junction bases outside the gene matches: 4. The CDR3 totals 14 residues. Per the germline V gene, CDR1 is SGHNT and CDR2 is YYREEE (reference sequence). This chain's CDR3 is CASSQWDSNEKLFF. The CDR3, as DNA: TGTGCCAGCAGCCAATGGGACAGTAATGAAAAACTGTTTTTT.

V is TRBV19 and J is TRBJ1-1, with 11 bases matching TRBD1. The ends lost 6 bases at V and 13 bases at J; junction bases unmatched: 13. CDR1 LNHDA and CDR2 SQIVND come from the germline V gene (reference sequence). The CDR3 is made up of 14 amino acids. The CDR3 region has the DNA TGTGCCAGTAGCATGTGGCGGACAGGGGGCGTGGATTTCTTT. It yields the protein CASSMWRTGGVDFF.

The V and J genes are TRBV7-6 and TRBJ2-6, with D uncertain. V was cut by 5 bases and J by 5 bases, with 19 bases left in between. This CDR3 spans 17 amino acids. The V gene's germline CDR1 is SGHVS and CDR2 FNYEAQ. The CDR3 bases are TGTGCCAGCAGCCGCATGGTCTCACAAAGTCGGGCCAACGTCCTGACTTTC. This codes for CASSRMVSQSRANVLTF.

The chain links TRBV21-1 to TRBJ2-1; TRBD1 reflects the table's D call only, with no check against the DNA. TRBV21-1 counts as a pseudogene. The CDR3 contains 14 residues. The CDR3 DNA reads as TGTGCCAGCGCCCAGGGTGGTATCTACAATGAGCAGTTCTTC. This translates into CASAQGGIYNEQFF.

This clone was seen a single time. The J gene is TRBJ2-5, the V gene TRBV5-1; tentative D call: TRBD1 (6 bases). CDR3 length: 14 amino acids. Trimming stripped 7 bases from V and 2 bases from J, with 15 bases between. The germline V gene has CDR1 SGHRS and CDR2 YFSETQ. The DNA for the CDR3 is TGCGCCAGCCAGGAGACAGGAGGACAAGAGACCCAGTACTTC. It specifies CASQETGGQETQYF.

The chain couples TRBV5-1 to TRBJ2-1; TRBD2 agrees at 13 bases. The V and J ends lost 0 bases and 8 bases, in that order; junction bases with no gene match: 8. Germline V gene data show CDR1 as SGHRS and CDR2 as YFSETQ. This CDR3 contains 17 residues. The CDR3 loop is CASSLGPLAGGDDEQFF. In nucleotides, the CDR3 is TGCGCCAGCAGCTTGGGTCCACTAGCGGGAGGGGATGATGAGCAGTTCTTC.

The J gene is TRBJ2-1, the V gene TRBV9; 15 bases are a match to TRBD2. Per the germline V gene, CDR1 is SGDLS and CDR2 is YYNGEE. The V segment lost 3 bases and the J segment 9 bases; nucleotides outside the gene matches: 10. The CDR3 contains 17 residues. In DNA form, the CDR3 reads TGTGCCAGCAGCGCCGACTCCGGGACTAGCGGGAGGATTGAGCAGTTCTTC. It specifies CASSADSGTSGRIEQFF.

V and J are TRBV20-1 and TRBJ1-2; D gene ambiguous. Germline lookup yields CDR1 DFQATT and CDR2 SNEGSKA (reference sequence). CDR3 length: 11 residues. CDR3 sequence (DNA): TGCAAGACCTGGGCGGACTATGGCTACACCTTC. Its translation: CKTWADYGYTF.

V usage is TRBV29-1 and J usage is TRBJ1-4; TRBD1 matches at 8 bases. The V gene's germline CDR1 is SQVTM and CDR2 ANQGSEA. V dropped 8 bases and J dropped 4; count of bases not matched to a gene: 6. The CDR3 spans 13 residues. The CDR3 loop is CSYSGQDNEKLFF. The CDR3 DNA is TGCAGCTATTCGGGACAGGATAATGAAAAACTGTTTTTT.

J is TRBJ2-3 and V is TRBV4-3; possibly TRBD2 for D (5 bases). With 0 bases removed from V and 8 bases from J, the gap between germline ends came to 6 bases. Germline CDR1 reads LGHNA; CDR2 reads YSLEER. This CDR3 region has 12 residues. The CDR3 nucleotides are TGCGCCAGCAGCCAAGAACGGGGTACGCAGTATTTT. Translated: CASSQERGTQYF.

A single count supports this clone. The CDR3 reads CASSLDMGQGTDTQYF. The CDR3 DNA reads as TGTGCCAGCAGCTTGGACATGGGCCAGGGCACAGATACGCAGTATTTT. The rearrangement joins TRBV5-4 to TRBJ2-3; D gene ambiguous. V gave up 0 bases and J gave up 1 base, with 12 bases separating them. This CDR3 region has 16 residues. Germline V lookup: CDR1 SGHNT, CDR2 YYREEE (reference sequence).

The rearrangement uses TRBV28 and TRBJ2-3; 9 nucleotides match TRBD1. The CDR3 consists of 15 residues. V was clipped by 6 bases and J by 6 bases; unmatched bases: 10. Germline values: CDR1 MDHEN, CDR2 SYDVKM. DNA for the CDR3: TGTGCCAGCAGGACCGGACAGGGGTGGTCGGATACGCAGTATTTT. The encoded protein is CASRTGQGWSDTQYF.

Only a few counts were recorded for this clone. V usage is TRBV7-9 and J usage is TRBJ2-1; 15 bases match TRBD2. CDR3 size: 14 residues. The germline V gene has CDR1 SEHNR and CDR2 FQNEAQ (reference sequence). Losses at the gene ends were 4 bases for V and 13 bases for J; bases not matched to a gene: 5. Here the CDR3 reads CASSSGLAGGRQFF. DNA of the CDR3: TGTGCCAGCAGCTCAGGACTAGCGGGAGGGCGACAGTTCTTC.

The chain recombines TRBV6-5 with TRBJ2-2, with D possibly TRBD2 on 5 matching bases. V shed 6 bases and J shed 6 bases, with 17 bases lying between them. CDR3 length: 15 amino acids. In germline, CDR1 is MNHEY, CDR2 SVGAGI. CDR3 DNA sequence: TGTGCCAGCAGCCCCGGGAAGGGTACGTCCGGGGAGCTGTTTTTT. Its translation: CASSPGKGTSGELFF.

This chain uses TRBV11-1 with TRBJ1-2; 7 positions match TRBD1. Trimming removed 5 bases from V and 3 bases from J; junction bases left unmatched: 6. The germline gives CDR1 SGHAT, CDR2 FQDESV (reference sequence). The CDR3 length is 14 residues. The CDR3 region is CASSPGTADYGYTF. The CDR3 DNA reads TGTGCCAGCAGCCCGGGGACAGCGGACTATGGCTACACCTTC.

This chain joins TRBV9 and TRBJ2-5; 14 bases match TRBD2. The CDR3 totals 19 residues. The trim removed 3 bases at V and 2 bases at J, leaving 12 bases unmatched. Germline CDR1 reads SGDLS; CDR2 reads YYNGEE. The chain's CDR3 is CASSAPGLAGEEWQETQYF. The CDR3 bases are TGTGCCAGCAGCGCCCCGGGACTAGCGGGAGAGGAGTGGCAAGAGACCCAGTACTTC.

V is TRBV7-6 and J is TRBJ1-6; 7 bases agree with TRBD1. The length of the CDR3 is 15 residues. The germline V gene encodes CDR1 SGHVS and CDR2 FNYEAQ. J gave up 8 bases and V 1 base, and 5 bases lay outside the gene matches. The CDR3 DNA follows: TGTGCCAGCAGCTTAGGTGGGACAGTTGATTCACCCCTCCACTTT. This translates into CASSLGGTVDSPLHF.

The gene calls are TRBV9 and TRBJ2-2; the match to TRBD1 covers 7 bases. V shed 2 bases and J 0 bases; nucleotides not matched to a gene: 7. CDR1 is SGDLS, CDR2 YYNGEE, per germline. The CDR3 loop spans 17 amino acids. CDR3: CASSVSPGQANTGELFF. In DNA, the CDR3 is TGTGCCAGCAGCGTCAGCCCTGGACAGGCGAACACCGGGGAGCTGTTTTTT.

The table lists this clone with a count of one. DNA for the CDR3: TGTGCCAGCAGCTTTACGTTATACTATGGCTACACCTTC. This codes for CASSFTLYYGYTF. The chain links TRBV28 to TRBJ1-2; D remains unclear. This CDR3 region has 13 residues. The V end lost 6 bases, the J end lost 3 bases, and 11 bases lay between the germline ends. From germline, CDR1 is MDHEN and CDR2 SYDVKM.

This chain links TRBV16 with TRBJ2-7; TRBD1 aligns across 9 bases. CDR3 length equals 14 residues. J was trimmed by 5 bases and V by 3 bases; bases with no gene match: 5. CDR1 and CDR2 from the germline V gene are KGHSY and FQNENV. The CDR3 protein is CASSHQQGAHEQYF. DNA of the CDR3: TGTGCCAGCAGCCACCAACAGGGGGCCCACGAGCAGTACTTC.